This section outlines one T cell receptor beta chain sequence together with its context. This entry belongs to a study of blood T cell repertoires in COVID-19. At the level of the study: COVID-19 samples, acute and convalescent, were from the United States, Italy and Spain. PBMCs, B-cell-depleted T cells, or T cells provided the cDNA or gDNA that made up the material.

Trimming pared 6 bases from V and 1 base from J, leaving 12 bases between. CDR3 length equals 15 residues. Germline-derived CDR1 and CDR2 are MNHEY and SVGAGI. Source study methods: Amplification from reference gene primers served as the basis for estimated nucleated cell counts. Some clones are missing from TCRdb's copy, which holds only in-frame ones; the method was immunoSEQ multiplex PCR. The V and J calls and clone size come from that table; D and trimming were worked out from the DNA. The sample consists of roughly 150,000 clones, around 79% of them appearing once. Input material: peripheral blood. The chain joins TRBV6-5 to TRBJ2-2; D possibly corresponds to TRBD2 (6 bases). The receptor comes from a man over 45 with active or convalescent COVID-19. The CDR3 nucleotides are TGTGCCAGCAGCCTGCCGCGGGGGAACACCGGGGAGCTGTTTTTT. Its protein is CASSLPRGNTGELFF.